A selection of T cell receptor beta chains follows, all from one sample in a study of prognosis after radiotherapy for stage I lung cancer. TCRdb recomputed calls from the multiplex PCR reads with MiXCR, one row per CDR3 protein. Of 13,000 or so distinct CDR3 sequences in the sample, 50% are singletons; the top ten hold roughly 40%. Sequencing used PBMCs, obtained before or after stereotactic body radiation therapy (not recorded which). These receptors were taken from a donor over 45 with non-small cell lung cancer. Each CDR3 is given with its conserved first and last residue.

len,j_gene,v_gene,CDR3aa
13,TRBJ1-3,TRBV6-1,CASSPLAGNTIYF
15,TRBJ2-7,TRBV11-2,CASSPQASGIYEQYF
15,TRBJ2-7,TRBV20-1,CSALSPGHGSYEQYF
16,TRBJ2-1,TRBV9,CASSVCHTVSYNEQFF
15,TRBJ2-1,TRBV20-1,CSARPAWRENNEQFF
14,TRBJ2-5,TRBV24-1,CATSDGQGRETQYF
17,TRBJ2-1,TRBV20-1,CSARGTSGMGLLDEQFF
14,TRBJ2-3,TRBV6-1,CASSQWGRTDTQYF
16,TRBJ2-1,TRBV19,CASSIDRGGTYNEQFF
14,TRBJ2-3,TRBV6-1,CASRGLAGSDTQYF
12,TRBJ2-7,TRBV28,CVRIGTGYEQYF
15,TRBJ2-1,TRBV24-1,CATSDPGQGDNEQFF
13,TRBJ1-1,TRBV6-2/TRBV6-3,CASSEVRAGEAFF
12,TRBJ2-7,TRBV5-1,CASSFPDSEQYF
16,TRBJ1-1,TRBV30,CAWSAGTGGAVTEAFF
11,TRBJ2-5,TRBV28,CASRQQETQYF
13,TRBJ2-1,TRBV5-1,CASSPGTSGTQFF
18,TRBJ1-3,TRBV19,CASSPFWDPRGSGNTIYF
15,TRBJ1-4,TRBV20-1,CSARDGGETNEKLFF
13,TRBJ2-7,TRBV28,CANMVGIGYDQYF
15,TRBJ2-2,TRBV28,CASSLLAGGTGELFF
16,TRBJ2-5,TRBV11-2,CASSLYLGLNLETQYF
13,TRBJ1-2,TRBV2,CASSVDISYGYTF
14,TRBJ2-7,TRBV19,CASSITGVPYEQYF
14,TRBJ2-3,TRBV9,CASTDSSLTDTQYF
14,TRBJ2-2,TRBV24-1,CATQGRLNTGELFF
12,TRBJ1-2,TRBV20-1,CSARHGDYGYTF
15,TRBJ2-5,TRBV10-3,CATTSGGATGETQYF
14,TRBJ2-7,TRBV5-1,CASSLQGGAYEQYF
15,TRBJ2-1,TRBV5-1,CASSVAGASYNEQFF
15,TRBJ2-3,TRBV7-2,CASNYQLAGTDTQYF
13,TRBJ2-7,TRBV11-2,CASSRSGIYEQYF
12,TRBJ2-7,TRBV19,CASSIGRDEQYF
18,TRBJ2-1,TRBV4-1,CASSQLMGSGEGRNEQFF
14,TRBJ2-1,TRBV7-2,CASSFNSGGYEQFF
15,TRBJ2-1,TRBV7-2,CASSLVSGLHNEQFF
15,TRBJ2-6,TRBV19,CASSIGRSGANVLTF
16,TRBJ1-3,TRBV6-2/TRBV6-3,CASSYRGMNNPNTIYF
13,TRBJ1-2,TRBV12-3/TRBV12-4,CASSLSPNYGYTF
14,TRBJ1-2,TRBV24-1,CATSESDREYGYTF
14,TRBJ1-1,TRBV20-1,CSAQAEAGNTEAFF
14,TRBJ1-5,TRBV2,CASSALGMGQPQHF
14,TRBJ2-1,TRBV20-1,CSAQGEREFHEQFF
13,TRBJ2-1,TRBV19,CASSRDRAGEQFF
13,TRBJ1-5,TRBV27,CASSQGERQPQHF
14,TRBJ2-7,TRBV7-2,CASSLVVWGNEQYF
13,TRBJ2-7,TRBV12-3/TRBV12-4,CASSPNGGNEQYF
16,TRBJ2-5,TRBV5-1,CASSLANAGAQETQYF
18,TRBJ2-3,TRBV28,CASSLHPAGTQSWDTQYF
12,TRBJ2-7,TRBV28,CASSGSAYEQYF
18,TRBJ2-7,TRBV7-8,CASRLGRESRRREHEQYF
21,TRBJ2-2,TRBV6-1,CASTPIPDRGGTSGRTGELFF
13,TRBJ1-4,TRBV7-2,CASSSSRDEKLFF
15,TRBJ2-7,TRBV6-1,CASSTRDRVTYEQYF
17,TRBJ1-5,TRBV24-1,CATSAGSGGDSNQPQHF
15,TRBJ1-4,TRBV6-2/TRBV6-3,CASSEAVGGGEKLFF
16,TRBJ2-5,TRBV28,CASSTIRTSGGETQYF
16,TRBJ1-3,TRBV5-1,CASSTTLLNSGNTIYF
15,TRBJ2-7,TRBV2,CASRRTIGIGYEQYF